These 19 T cell receptor beta chains were sequenced from one sample in a study of blood T cell repertoires in COVID-19 (dated by TCRdb to about 2020). The library was made by the immunoSEQ multiplex PCR assay. TCRdb holds this immuneACCESS table with in-frame rearrangements only. Some clones are missing; in checked studies, unresolved V genes explain under half, and the rest has no known cause. Recorded for this sample are about 230,000 clones; approximately 88% of them occurred a single time. In total, the top ten clones hold about 27% of the sample. Sequencing was done on a sample of peripheral blood. The receptors here all came from a man aged 40-50 years with acute or convalescent COVID-19.

This rearrangement joins TRBV13 to TRBJ2-6; possible D gene TRBD1, 5 bases. The CDR3 length is 16 residues. Germline lookup yields CDR1 PRHDT and CDR2 FYEKMQ (reference sequence). With 4 bases removed from V and 0 bases from J, the gap between germline ends came to 10 bases. CDR3 region: CASSSRQYSGANVLTF. For the CDR3, the DNA is TGTGCCAGCAGCTCTCGACAGTACTCTGGGGCCAACGTCCTGACTTTC.

This chain joins TRBV10-3 and TRBJ1-2; D gene unclear. CDR3 length: 12 residues. V lost 4 bases and J lost 9, with 12 bases in between. Germline V gene lookup returns CDR1 ENHRY and CDR2 SYGVKD. CDR3 loop: CAISAGLLRYTF. Here the CDR3 DNA reads TGTGCCATCAGTGCCGGACTCCTGCGCTACACCTTC.

The rearrangement uses TRBV19 and TRBJ2-1; 8 bases map to TRBD2. After removal of 3 bases from V and 12 bases from J, the junction contained 4 bases not matched to a gene. This CDR3 is 12 amino acids long. The germline V gene has CDR1 LNHDA and CDR2 SQIVND (reference sequence). CDR3 in DNA: TGTGCCAGTAGTATTATAGCGGGAAGGCAGTTCTTC. Translating it yields CASSIIAGRQFF.

V gene TRBV11-2 combines with J gene TRBJ1-1; perhaps TRBD1 as D (6 bases). V lost 1 base and J 11 bases, leaving 20 bases between the germline ends. Germline lookup yields CDR1 SGHAT and CDR2 FQNNGV. CDR3 length: 15 residues. Here the CDR3 reads CASSLAIGQLGEAFF. CDR3 DNA: TGTGCCAGCAGCTTAGCTATTGGACAGTTGGGCGAGGCTTTCTTT.

The V and J genes are TRBV27 and TRBJ2-5, with 12 nucleotides matching TRBD1. CDR1 and CDR2 (germline): MNHEY, SMNVEV (reference sequence). The CDR3 is 15 amino acids. Trimming took 5 bases from V and 5 from J; bases not matched to a gene: 6. The CDR3 protein is CASSPRDRGLETQYF. The CDR3 nucleotides read TGTGCCAGCAGTCCCAGGGACAGGGGGCTTGAGACCCAGTACTTC.

The chain couples TRBV7-9 to TRBJ1-6, with 9 bases that match TRBD1. Germline trimming cut 7 bases from V and 10 bases from J; bases unmatched to any gene: 11. The CDR3 has 15 residues. Germline lookup yields CDR1 SEHNR and CDR2 FQNEAQ (reference sequence). The CDR3 loop reads CASTDWGTGTSPLHF. The CDR3 nucleotides read TGTGCCAGCACCGATTGGGGGACAGGGACCTCACCCCTCCACTTT.

The chain recombines TRBV5-1 with TRBJ2-3, with a weak D call TRBD1 (5 bases). The CDR3 spans 15 residues. The V gene lost 2 bases and the J gene lost 0 bases, with 10 bases spanning the gap. Germline values: CDR1 SGHRS, CDR2 YFSETQ. CDR3 nucleotide sequence: TGCGCCAGCAGCTTTGGGGCTTCTAGCACAGATACGCAGTATTTT. Encoded protein: CASSFGASSTDTQYF.

The chain employs TRBV5-1 and TRBJ2-1; D call uncertain. Germline assignment: CDR1 SGHRS and CDR2 YFSETQ. V shed 3 bases and J shed 5 bases, with 12 bases lying between them. The CDR3 is made up of 14 amino acids. CDR3 DNA: TGCGCCAGCAGCTGGCAAGACTGGGACAATGAGCAGTTCTTC. Its protein is CASSWQDWDNEQFF.

This rearrangement joins TRBV3-1 (or the pseudogene TRBV3-2) to TRBJ1-2; tentative D call: TRBD1 (5 bases). Between the trimmed V and J ends, which lost 4 bases and 7 bases, there was a span of 10 bases. Germline CDR1 LGHDT, CDR2 YNNKEL (reference sequence). CDR3 size: 12 residues. The CDR3 reads CASSPGEVGYTF. CDR3 DNA sequence: TGTGCCAGCAGCCCGGGGGAGGTTGGCTACACCTTC.

The V and J genes are TRBV6-5 and TRBJ1-1, with D hard to call. V was trimmed by 7 bases and J by 1 base, leaving 16 bases between them. Germline V gene sequence: CDR1 MNHEY, CDR2 SVGAGI. This CDR3 comprises 15 residues. CDR3 protein: CASTPPGIRNTEAFF. The CDR3 DNA reads TGTGCCAGCACCCCCCCGGGAATAAGGAACACTGAAGCTTTCTTT.

The chain joins TRBV19 to TRBJ2-7, with a possible D match to TRBD2 (6 bases). V lost 1 base and J lost 3, with 10 bases in between. The germline V gene has CDR1 LNHDA and CDR2 SQIVND (reference sequence). CDR3 length: 14 residues. CDR3 nucleotide sequence: TGTGCCAGTAGTATAGGGCGGGGAAACTACGAGCAGTACTTC. Its translation is CASSIGRGNYEQYF.

The genes are TRBV7-2 and TRBJ2-1, with TRBD2 as a possible D gene (5 bases). This CDR3 has 16 amino acids. The V end was cut by 5 bases, the J end by 0 bases, with 14 bases between. Germline CDR1 is SGHTA and CDR2 is FQGNSA. The CDR3 here is CASSPTRESSYNEQFF. The CDR3 bases are TGTGCCAGCAGCCCTACTAGGGAAAGCTCCTACAATGAGCAGTTCTTC.

The J gene is TRBJ1-2, the V gene TRBV19; TRBD1 is a possible D gene (5 bases). Germline V gene sequence: CDR1 LNHDA, CDR2 SQIVND (reference sequence). Trimming left V 10 bases short and J 4 bases short, with 13 bases between. The CDR3 runs to 12 residues. In DNA form, the CDR3 reads TGTGCCACCGACGCCACAGGCTATGGCTACACCTTC. Its protein product is CATDATGYGYTF.

The CDR3 is CASTSLAILTGELFF. The CDR3 DNA follows: TGTGCCAGCACTAGCCTAGCCATCCTCACCGGGGAGCTGTTTTTT. The chain employs TRBV6-5 and TRBJ2-2; weak D call: TRBD2 (5 bases). This CDR3 spans 15 amino acids. V shed 7 bases and J shed 4 bases, with 16 bases lying between them. Germline-derived CDR1 and CDR2 are MNHEY and SVGAGI.

The rearrangement uses TRBV7-2 and TRBJ1-6; D gene ambiguous. The V gene lost 2 bases and the J gene lost 10 bases, with 15 bases spanning the gap. The CDR3 length is 15 residues. Germline loops: CDR1 SGHTA, CDR2 FQGNSA. DNA of the CDR3: TGTGCCAGCAGCTTAAATCTGGGCAGCTCCTCACCCCTCCACTTT. As protein: CASSLNLGSSSPLHF.

This chain links TRBV18 with TRBJ2-1; TRBD2 might be the D (7 bases). The CDR3 extends over 13 amino acids. Trimming stripped 6 bases from V and 4 bases from J, with 10 bases between. Germline V lookup: CDR1 KGHSH, CDR2 LQKENI. The CDR3 nucleotides are TGTGCCAGCTCGGGGGGGCTTTACAATGAGCAGTTCTTC. Translated, it gives CASSGGLYNEQFF. The complete variable domain, with remaining parts taken from reference TRBV18 and TRBJ2-1, reads NAGVMQNPRHLVRRRGQEARLRCSPMKGHSHVYWYRQLPEEGLKFMVYLQKENIIDESGMPKERFSAEFPKEGPSILRIQQVVRGDSAAYFCASSGGLYNEQFFGPGTRLTVL.

The rearrangement links TRBV2 to TRBJ1-2; 7 bases fit TRBD1. Germline lookup yields CDR1 SNHLY and CDR2 FYNNEI. The V gene end was trimmed by 3 bases and the J gene end by 0 bases; junction bases not matched to a gene: 1. The CDR3 is 14 amino acids. The CDR3 spells CASSDQGANYGYTF. CDR3 DNA: TGTGCCAGCAGTGATCAGGGGGCTAACTATGGCTACACCTTC.

CDR3 DNA: TGCGCCAGCAGTTTGGGGCTAGCGGGAGTTCTTGCGCAGTATTTT. Protein sequence: CASSLGLAGVLAQYF. The chain uses TRBV23-1 and TRBJ2-3; 10 bases agree with TRBD2. TRBV23-1 is identified as an open reading frame with a role that is uncertain. V shed 5 bases and J 10 bases; nucleotides not matched to a gene: 12. This CDR3 comprises 15 residues.

The J gene is TRBJ1-5, the V gene TRBV6-5; D is unclear. The CDR3 spans 13 residues. Germline V gives CDR1 MNHEY, CDR2 SVGAGI. V shed 2 bases and J shed 7 bases, with 9 bases lying between them. The CDR3 loop reads CASSYRGGQPQHF. In nucleotides, the CDR3 is TGTGCCAGCAGTTACCGGGGAGGCCAGCCCCAGCATTTT.